This entry is about one T cell receptor (beta chain). Which antigen it targets is not known. The sample was run on an Illumina HiSeq 2000. TCR beta cDNA libraries were prepared using 5'RACE template switching, which introduced a universal primer site and unique molecular identifiers. Priming for cDNA synthesis came from the TCR beta constant segment, and two successive PCR amplification steps followed. In the source study's methods: MIGEC handled demultiplexing of the reads and grouping by UMI, while MiTCR was used to assemble and quantify clonotypes. Only TCR cDNA sequences supported by at least two reads were kept to exclude erroneous sequences. The tcR package was used for downstream repertoire analysis, and clonotypes were matched across fractions by CDR3 nucleotide sequence plus V segment. VDJmatch was used to annotate antigen specificity against VDJdb, with one amino acid substitution in CDR3 permitted. After TCRdb reprocessed the reads, each CDR3 protein sequence was kept as one row, without DNA. TCRdb's processing, not the authors', yielded these V and J calls. The sample's clone listing holds a few hundred thousand distinct CDR3 sequences. The top ten clones comprise over 4% of the sample.

Looking up the germline V gene yields CDR1 SGHRS and CDR2 YFSETQ. Taken from cysteine to phenylalanine, the CDR3 has 16 residues. No DNA accompanies this entry. This record comes from a study of T cells expressing NK-cell markers (TCRdb year 2020). About the full investigation: About eight donors provided sorted CD3+CD56+NKG2C+, CD3+CD56+NKG2C- and CD3+CD56-NKG2C+ T-cell subsets, whose TCR beta-chain repertoires were profiled. The eight sequenced donors were randomly selected healthy volunteers, three men and five women. Sequencing of the libraries produced 2 x 150 bp reads on Illumina HiSeq 2000/2500, MiSeq or NextSeq. Among the eight sequenced donors, only one was HCMV-seronegative, while the other seven were HCMV-seropositive. The paper's findings and limits, for the study overall: For over five donors, the dominant CD3+CD56+NKG2C+ clonotypes were among the top 10 CD8+ clonotypes and accounted for about 1.0-7.5% of CD8+ T cells. Whether the expanded NKG2C-expressing T cell clones were specific for HCMV antigens remained unclear. Those dominant clonotypes were again the most abundant among CD3+CD56-NKG2C+ cells in a few donors, at roughly 25-60.1%.

HCMV-specific IgG was detected in serum with a commercial ELISA kit to determine HCMV serostatus. Ficoll density gradient centrifugation was used to isolate peripheral blood mononuclear cells from blood. Rearrangement joined TRBV5-1 to TRBJ2-3; TCRdb picks TRBD2, but there is no DNA to check that call. The TCR was taken from a man aged 18-75 years in good health. The sample comprised blood T cells: a sorted CD56 or NKG2C T cell subset, CD4+ or CD8+ T cells, or bulk PBMC T cells (not recorded which). The CDR3 amino acid sequence is: CASSVLAGGHADTQYF.